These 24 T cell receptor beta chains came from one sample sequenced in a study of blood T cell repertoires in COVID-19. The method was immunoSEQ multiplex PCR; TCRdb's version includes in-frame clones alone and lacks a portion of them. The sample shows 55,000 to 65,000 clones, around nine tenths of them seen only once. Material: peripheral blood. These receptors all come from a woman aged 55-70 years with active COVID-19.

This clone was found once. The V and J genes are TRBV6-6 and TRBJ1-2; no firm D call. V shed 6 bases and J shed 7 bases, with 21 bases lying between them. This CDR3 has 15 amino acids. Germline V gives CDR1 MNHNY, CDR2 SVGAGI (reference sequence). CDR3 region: CASSPKAGKEGGYTF. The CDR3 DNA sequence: TGTGCCAGCAGCCCGAAAGCGGGGAAAGAAGGTGGCTACACCTTC.

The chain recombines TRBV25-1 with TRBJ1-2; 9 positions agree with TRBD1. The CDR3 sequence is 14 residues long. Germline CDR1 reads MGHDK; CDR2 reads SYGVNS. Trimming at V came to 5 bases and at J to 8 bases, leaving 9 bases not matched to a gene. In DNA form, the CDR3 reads TGTGCCAGCAGTCCGGACAGGGGCGCAGAGGGCTACACCTTC. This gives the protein CASSPDRGAEGYTF.

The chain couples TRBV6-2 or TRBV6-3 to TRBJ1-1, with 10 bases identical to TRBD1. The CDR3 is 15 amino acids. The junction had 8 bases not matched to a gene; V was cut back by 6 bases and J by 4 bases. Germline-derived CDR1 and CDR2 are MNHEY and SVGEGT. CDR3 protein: CASSRTGGIGTEAFF. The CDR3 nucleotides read TGTGCCAGCAGCCGGACAGGGGGGATAGGCACTGAAGCTTTCTTT.

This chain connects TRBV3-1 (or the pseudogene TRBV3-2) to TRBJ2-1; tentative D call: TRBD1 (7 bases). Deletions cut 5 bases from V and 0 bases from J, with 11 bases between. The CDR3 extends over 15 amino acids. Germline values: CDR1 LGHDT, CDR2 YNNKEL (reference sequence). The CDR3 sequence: CASSAGGSSYNEQFF. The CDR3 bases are TGTGCCAGCAGCGCAGGGGGGAGCTCCTACAATGAGCAGTTCTTC.

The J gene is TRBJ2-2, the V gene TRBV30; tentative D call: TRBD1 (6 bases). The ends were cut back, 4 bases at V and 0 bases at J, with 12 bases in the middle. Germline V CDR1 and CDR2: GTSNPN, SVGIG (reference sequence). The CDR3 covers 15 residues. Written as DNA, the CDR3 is TGTGCCTGGAACCACCAGGGGACGAACACCGGGGAGCTGTTTTTT. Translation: CAWNHQGTNTGELFF.

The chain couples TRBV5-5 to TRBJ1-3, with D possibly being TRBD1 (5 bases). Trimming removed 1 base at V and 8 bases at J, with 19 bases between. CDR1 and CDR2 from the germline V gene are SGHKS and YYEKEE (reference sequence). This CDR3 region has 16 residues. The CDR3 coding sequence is TGTGCCAGCAGCTTGCAGGTTCGTCAGGGAGGACACACCATATATTTT. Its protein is CASSLQVRQGGHTIYF.

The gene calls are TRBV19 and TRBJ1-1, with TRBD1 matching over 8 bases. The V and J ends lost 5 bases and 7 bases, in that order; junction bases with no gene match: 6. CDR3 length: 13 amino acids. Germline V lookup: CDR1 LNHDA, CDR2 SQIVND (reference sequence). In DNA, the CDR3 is TGTGCCAGTAGTCCCTGGACAGGGTTTGAAGCTTTCTTT. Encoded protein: CASSPWTGFEAFF.

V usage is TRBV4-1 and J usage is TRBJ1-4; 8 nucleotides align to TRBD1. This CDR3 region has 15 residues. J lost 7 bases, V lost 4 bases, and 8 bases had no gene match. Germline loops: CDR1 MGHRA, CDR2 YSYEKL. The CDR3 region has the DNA TGCGCCAGCAGCCTTGACAGGGGATTTACTGAAAAACTGTTTTTT. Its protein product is CASSLDRGFTEKLFF.

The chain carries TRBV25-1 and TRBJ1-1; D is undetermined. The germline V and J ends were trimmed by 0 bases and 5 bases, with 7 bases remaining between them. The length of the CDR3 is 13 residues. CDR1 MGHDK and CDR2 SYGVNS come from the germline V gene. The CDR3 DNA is TGTGCCAGCAGTGAATATAAGCGTACTGAAGCTTTCTTT. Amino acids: CASSEYKRTEAFF.

Written as DNA, the CDR3 is TGTGCCAGCAGTGAAGCGCAGACAGCAATTAATGAAAAACTGTTTTTT. It encodes CASSEAQTAINEKLFF. The J gene is TRBJ1-4, the V gene TRBV2, with D possibly being TRBD1 (5 bases). This CDR3 is 16 amino acids long. Germline V gene lookup returns CDR1 SNHLY and CDR2 FYNNEI. The V and J ends lost 0 bases and 4 bases respectively, with 12 bases between them.

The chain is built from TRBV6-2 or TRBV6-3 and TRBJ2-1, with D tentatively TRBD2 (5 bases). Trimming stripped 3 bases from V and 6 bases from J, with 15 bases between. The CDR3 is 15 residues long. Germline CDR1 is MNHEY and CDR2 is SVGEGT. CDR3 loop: CASSYYGLAGNEQFF. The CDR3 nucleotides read TGTGCCAGCAGTTATTATGGGCTAGCAGGCAATGAGCAGTTCTTC.

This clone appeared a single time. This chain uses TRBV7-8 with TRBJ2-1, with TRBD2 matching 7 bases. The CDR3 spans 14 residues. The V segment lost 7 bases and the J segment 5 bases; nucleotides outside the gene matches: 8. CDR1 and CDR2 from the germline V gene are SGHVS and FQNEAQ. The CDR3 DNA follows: TGTGCCAGCATACTAAGCGGGGAGCACAATGAGCAGTTCTTC. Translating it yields CASILSGEHNEQFF.

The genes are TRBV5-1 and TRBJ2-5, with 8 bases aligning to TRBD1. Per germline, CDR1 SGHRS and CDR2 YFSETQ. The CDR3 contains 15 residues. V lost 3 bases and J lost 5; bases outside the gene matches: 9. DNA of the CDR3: TGCGCCAGCAGCTCGACAGGGGCACGGACGGAGACCCAGTACTTC. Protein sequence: CASSSTGARTETQYF.

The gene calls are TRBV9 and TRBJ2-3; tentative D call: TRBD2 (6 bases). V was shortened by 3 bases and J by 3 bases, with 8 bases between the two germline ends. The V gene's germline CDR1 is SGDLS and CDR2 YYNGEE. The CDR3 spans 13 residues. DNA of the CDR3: TGTGCCAGCAGCGGCGGGGCAACAGATACGCAGTATTTT. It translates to CASSGGATDTQYF.

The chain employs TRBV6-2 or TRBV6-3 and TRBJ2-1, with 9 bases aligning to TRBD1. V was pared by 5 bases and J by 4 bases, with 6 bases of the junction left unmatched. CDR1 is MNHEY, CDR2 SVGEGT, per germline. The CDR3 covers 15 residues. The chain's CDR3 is CASSQQGARYNEQFF. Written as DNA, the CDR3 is TGTGCCAGCAGTCAACAGGGGGCGCGGTACAATGAGCAGTTCTTC.

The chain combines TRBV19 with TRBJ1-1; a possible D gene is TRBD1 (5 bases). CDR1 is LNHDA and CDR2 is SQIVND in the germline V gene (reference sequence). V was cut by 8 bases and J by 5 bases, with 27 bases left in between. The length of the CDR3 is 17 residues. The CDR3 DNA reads TGTGCCAGTCCCCCCCCCGGAGGAGGGGAGGTGGGGACTGAAGCTTTCTTT. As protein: CASPPPGGGEVGTEAFF.

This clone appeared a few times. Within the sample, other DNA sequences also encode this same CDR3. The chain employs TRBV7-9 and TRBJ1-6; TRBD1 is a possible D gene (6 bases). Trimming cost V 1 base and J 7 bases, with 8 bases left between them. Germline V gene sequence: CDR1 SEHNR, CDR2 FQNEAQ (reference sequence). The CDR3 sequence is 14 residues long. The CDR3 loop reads CASSLETGNSPLHF. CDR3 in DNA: TGTGCCAGCAGCTTAGAGACAGGAAATTCACCCCTCCACTTT.

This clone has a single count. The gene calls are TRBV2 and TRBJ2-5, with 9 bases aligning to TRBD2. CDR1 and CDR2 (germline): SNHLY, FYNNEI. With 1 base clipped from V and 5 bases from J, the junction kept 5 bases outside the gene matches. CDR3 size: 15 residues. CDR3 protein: CASSEERGAGETQYF. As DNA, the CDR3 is TGTGCCAGCAGTGAAGAGCGGGGGGCAGGGGAGACCCAGTACTTC.

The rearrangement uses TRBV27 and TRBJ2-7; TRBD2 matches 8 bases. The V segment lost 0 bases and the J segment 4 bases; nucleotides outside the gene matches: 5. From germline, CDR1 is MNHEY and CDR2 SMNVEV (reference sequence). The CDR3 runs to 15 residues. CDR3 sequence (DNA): TGTGCCAGCAGTTTATCGGATGAGCGGGGGTACGAGCAGTACTTC. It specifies CASSLSDERGYEQYF.

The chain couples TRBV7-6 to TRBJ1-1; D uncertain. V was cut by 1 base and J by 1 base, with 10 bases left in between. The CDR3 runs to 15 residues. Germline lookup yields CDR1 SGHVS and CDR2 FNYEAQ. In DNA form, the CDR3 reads TGTGCCAGCAGCTTAGGGGGAGCTACGAACACTGAAGCTTTCTTT. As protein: CASSLGGATNTEAFF. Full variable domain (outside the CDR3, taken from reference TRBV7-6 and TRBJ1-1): GAGVSQSPRYKVTKRGQDVALRCDPISGHVSLYWYRQALGQGPEFLTYFNYEAQQDKSGLPNDRFSAERPEGSISTLTIQRTEQRDSAMYRCASSLGGATNTEAFFGQGTRLTVV.

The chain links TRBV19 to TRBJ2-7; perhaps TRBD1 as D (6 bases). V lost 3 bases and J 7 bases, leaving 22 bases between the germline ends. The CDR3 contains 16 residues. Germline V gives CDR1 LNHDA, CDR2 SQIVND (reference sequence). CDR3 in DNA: TGTGCCAGTAGTATTTCCTGGGACACCCGGACCGGGGAGCAGTACTTC. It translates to CASSISWDTRTGEQYF.

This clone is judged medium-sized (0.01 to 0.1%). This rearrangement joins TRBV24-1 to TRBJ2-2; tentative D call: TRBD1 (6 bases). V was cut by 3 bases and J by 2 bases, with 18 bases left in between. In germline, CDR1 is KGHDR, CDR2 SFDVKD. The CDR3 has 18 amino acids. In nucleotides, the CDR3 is TGTGCCACCAGTGATCCTGGGGGACACCGGATAAACACCGGGGAGCTGTTTTTT. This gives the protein CATSDPGGHRINTGELFF.

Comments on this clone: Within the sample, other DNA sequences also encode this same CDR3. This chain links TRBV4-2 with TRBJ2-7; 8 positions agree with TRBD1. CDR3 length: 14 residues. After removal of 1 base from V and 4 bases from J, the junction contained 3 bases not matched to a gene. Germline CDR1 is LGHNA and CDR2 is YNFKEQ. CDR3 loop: CASSQGQGTYEQYF. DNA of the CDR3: TGTGCCAGCAGCCAAGGACAGGGGACTTACGAGCAGTACTTC.

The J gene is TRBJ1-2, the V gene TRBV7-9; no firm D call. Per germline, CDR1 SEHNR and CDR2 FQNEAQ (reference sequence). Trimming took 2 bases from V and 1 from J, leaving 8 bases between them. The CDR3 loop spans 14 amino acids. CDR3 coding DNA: TGTGCCAGCAGCTTATATGGCCATAACTATGGCTACACCTTC. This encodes CASSLYGHNYGYTF.